What follows are 25 T cell receptor beta chains derived from one specimen sequenced in a study of post-analysis software for immune sequencing data. The study, taken as a whole, reports: The five TRBV segments detected at higher frequency in patients than in controls included TRBV5-6, TRBV5-1 and TRBV20-1.

What these receptors recognize is not known. TCR beta libraries were prepared from cDNA with unique molecular identifiers. Each CDR3 protein is one row after TCRdb ran MiXCR on the PCR reads. In the table there are some 690,000 distinct CDR3 sequences, just under 30% of which are singletons. Sequencing was carried out using blood. Receptor source: a girl between 5 and 17 years old with multiple sclerosis.

This clonotype was counted only a few times. The chain has TRBV29-1 and TRBJ2-1; D perhaps matches TRBD2 (6 bases). CDR1 and CDR2 from the germline V gene are SQVTM and ANQGSEA. This CDR3 is 12 amino acids long. V shed 3 bases and J shed 14 bases, with 17 bases lying between them. As DNA, the CDR3 is TGCAGCGTTGATAGTGCGGGATCGGGAAAGTTCTTC. Translating gives CSVDSAGSGKFF.

The V gene is TRBV5-1, the J gene TRBJ2-7, with 9 bases that match TRBD1. The germline CDR1 and CDR2 sequences are SGHRS and YFSETQ. The CDR3 runs to 14 residues. J gave up 6 bases and V 4 bases, and 8 bases lay outside the gene matches. The CDR3 region is CASSPRDREGEQYF. The CDR3 DNA reads TGCGCCAGCAGCCCCAGGGACAGGGAAGGCGAGCAGTACTTC.

This clonotype has only a few counts. The rearrangement links TRBV20-1 to TRBJ2-3, with unresolved D. V lost 4 bases to trimming and J lost 0 bases, with 14 bases between them. CDR1 DFQATT and CDR2 SNEGSKA come from the germline V gene (reference sequence). This CDR3 has 15 amino acids. The DNA for the CDR3 is TGCAGTGCTATCAATCCGGGCGTCAGCACAGATACGCAGTATTTT. Translation gives CSAINPGVSTDTQYF.

This chain's CDR3 is CASSQEGSGDYGYTF. CDR3 in DNA: TGTGCCAGCAGCCAAGAAGGGAGCGGGGACTATGGCTACACCTTC. V is TRBV3-1 and J is TRBJ1-2; D ambiguous. V lost 0 bases and J lost 3, with 11 bases in between. The germline gives CDR1 LGHDT, CDR2 YNNKEL (reference sequence). This CDR3 is 15 amino acids long.

The V and J genes are TRBV6-5 and TRBJ2-2, with TRBD1 matching 7 bases. Germline lookup yields CDR1 MNHEY and CDR2 SVGAGI. V was pared by 6 bases and J by 6 bases, with 7 bases of the junction left unmatched. CDR3 length equals 14 residues. The CDR3 loop is CASSPRGGPGELFF. CDR3 nucleotides: TGTGCCAGCAGCCCCCGAGGGGGCCCCGGGGAGCTGTTTTTT.

The chain links TRBV20-1 to TRBJ1-5; 11 positions match TRBD1. Germline CDR1 is DFQATT and CDR2 is SNEGSKA (reference sequence). V lost 6 bases, J lost 6 bases, and 7 bases stayed unmatched. The CDR3 is made up of 14 amino acids. CDR3: CSAAGQGAGQPQHF. CDR3 coding DNA: TGCAGTGCCGCCGGACAGGGGGCGGGTCAGCCCCAGCATTTT.

The chain is built from TRBV28 and TRBJ2-7; the match to TRBD2 covers 13 bases. Germline CDR1 reads MDHEN; CDR2 reads SYDVKM. Trimming removed 5 bases from V and 1 base from J; junction bases left unmatched: 5. The CDR3 has 16 residues. Here the CDR3 DNA reads TGTGCCAGCAGTCCCCAACTAGCGGGAGGGTCCTACGAGCAGTACTTC. It codes for CASSPQLAGGSYEQYF.

A few counts support this clonotype. V and J are TRBV2 and TRBJ2-7; TRBD1 agrees at 8 bases. CDR3 length equals 14 residues. The ends lost 6 bases at V and 3 bases at J; junction bases unmatched: 7. Germline V gene lookup returns CDR1 SNHLY and CDR2 FYNNEI. The CDR3 nucleotides are TGTGCCAGCAGCGACACCGACAGGGGCTACGAGCAGTACTTC. It is translated as CASSDTDRGYEQYF.

This clonotype was observed a few times. This chain links TRBV10-3 with TRBJ2-7; D ambiguous. CDR3 size: 12 residues. Germline CDR1 ENHRY, CDR2 SYGVKD. Deletions cut 2 bases from V and 0 bases from J, with 2 bases between. This CDR3 is CAISERSYEQYF. The CDR3 DNA follows: TGTGCCATCAGTGAGCGCTCCTACGAGCAGTACTTC.

This clonotype was detected a few times. The chain employs TRBV7-2 and TRBJ2-7, with 7 positions matching TRBD1. Per the germline V gene, CDR1 is SGHTA and CDR2 is FQGNSA. J was trimmed by 2 bases and V by 4 bases; bases with no gene match: 2. This CDR3 has 13 amino acids. The CDR3 spells CASSSQGAYEQYF. Here the CDR3 DNA reads TGTGCCAGCAGCTCCCAGGGGGCCTACGAGCAGTACTTC.

In its sample, this clonotype was seen a few times. This sequence joins TRBV6-5 and TRBJ2-5, with 8 bases identical to TRBD1. Losses at the gene ends were 2 bases for V and 2 bases for J; bases not matched to a gene: 7. Per the germline V gene, CDR1 is MNHEY and CDR2 is SVGAGI. The CDR3 sequence is 16 residues long. CDR3: CASSYAAGGFQETQYF. The CDR3 DNA reads as TGTGCCAGCAGTTACGCGGCAGGGGGCTTTCAAGAGACCCAGTACTTC.

This clonotype was seen more than once but under ten times. The chain is built from TRBV7-2 and TRBJ2-7; 11 nucleotides line up with TRBD1. V lost 4 bases and J lost 4; bases outside the gene matches: 6. This CDR3 is 15 amino acids long. Germline assignment: CDR1 SGHTA and CDR2 FQGNSA. CDR3 loop: CASSYRGTGGYEQYF. In DNA, the CDR3 is TGTGCCAGCAGCTACCGGGGGACAGGGGGTTACGAGCAGTACTTC.

The chain is built from TRBV6-2 or TRBV6-3 and TRBJ2-7; a possible D gene is TRBD1 (5 bases). CDR1 is MNHEY, CDR2 SVGEGT, per germline. V was cut by 8 bases and J by 0 bases, with 17 bases left in between. This CDR3 comprises 15 residues. CDR3 amino acids: CASATSGQSSYEQYF. CDR3 coding DNA: TGTGCCAGCGCAACCTCCGGACAAAGCTCCTACGAGCAGTACTTC.

V is TRBV27 and J is TRBJ1-6, with 8 bases matching TRBD1. Trimming removed 8 bases from V and 10 bases from J; junction bases left unmatched: 7. Looked up from germline, CDR1 is MNHEY and CDR2 is SMNVEV (reference sequence). There are 13 residues in the CDR3. The CDR3 DNA follows: TGTGCCAGCGGGAGGACAGGGTACTCACCCCTCCACTTT. Translation gives CASGRTGYSPLHF.

Concerning this clonotype itself: Given a much more abundant clone one base away, this may be a read error. This chain links TRBV29-1 with TRBJ1-2; D is perhaps TRBD1 (6 bases). The CDR3 loop spans 12 amino acids. Germline loops: CDR1 SQVTM, CDR2 ANQGSEA. The CDR3 DNA reads as TGCAGCGCCCAGGACAGAAACTGTGGCTACACCTTC. It yields the protein CSAQDRNCGYTF.

This clonotype appeared a few times. The V gene is TRBV20-1, the J gene TRBJ2-4, with D perhaps matching TRBD1 (6 bases). The CDR3 covers 14 residues. Germline CDR1 and CDR2: DFQATT and SNEGSKA (reference sequence). Trimming pared 7 bases from V and 2 bases from J, leaving 15 bases between. CDR3 amino acids: CSVTGRVTKNIQYF. The DNA for the CDR3 is TGCAGTGTTACAGGGCGGGTAACCAAAAACATTCAGTACTTC.

This clonotype was seen a handful of times. This chain connects TRBV6-6 to TRBJ2-7; the D gene could be TRBD1 or TRBD2 (5 bases each). This CDR3 has 14 residues. CDR1 MNHNY and CDR2 SVGAGI come from the germline V gene (reference sequence). Trimming cost V 0 bases and J 5 bases, with 11 bases left between them. CDR3 DNA sequence: TGTGCCAGCAGTTACTCTTGGGACGTGAACGAGCAGTACTTC. It specifies CASSYSWDVNEQYF.

This clonotype was seen only a few times. This chain connects TRBV7-2 to TRBJ2-5, with D hard to call. Trimming shortened V by 4 bases and J by 4 bases, and 10 bases separated the two germline ends. The CDR3 is 13 amino acids. Germline CDR1 reads SGHTA; CDR2 reads FQGNSA. CDR3 coding DNA: TGTGCCAGCAGCTGGGGATTCTTAGAGACCCAGTACTTC. As protein: CASSWGFLETQYF.

The genes are TRBV20-1 and TRBJ2-5; TRBD1 is a possible D gene (6 bases). The V gene lost 1 base and the J gene lost 2 bases, with 11 bases spanning the gap. The CDR3 sequence is 14 residues long. CDR1 DFQATT and CDR2 SNEGSKA come from the germline V gene (reference sequence). This chain's CDR3 is CSARVPGDQETQYF. DNA for the CDR3: TGCAGTGCTAGAGTTCCAGGGGATCAAGAGACCCAGTACTTC.

CDR3 nucleotides: TGCGCCAGCAGCACCGGGTTTATCGGCCTAGCCTACGAGCAGTACTTC. Translated: CASSTGFIGLAYEQYF. This chain uses TRBV5-1 with TRBJ2-7; D gene uncertain. This CDR3 is built from 16 residues. Germline V gene lookup returns CDR1 SGHRS and CDR2 YFSETQ. V lost 4 bases and J 2 bases, leaving 19 bases between the germline ends.

V gene TRBV27 combines with J gene TRBJ1-5; D not certain. The CDR3 covers 11 residues. The germline gives CDR1 MNHEY, CDR2 SMNVEV (reference sequence). The V end was cut by 8 bases, the J end by 10 bases, with 12 bases between. CDR3 sequence (DNA): TGTGCCAGCGGAGGGTTAGGACCCCAGCATTTT. Translation: CASGGLGPQHF.

The chain is built from TRBV5-1 and TRBJ2-5, with a tentative D call TRBD2 (6 bases). V was shortened by 2 bases and J by 5 bases, with 10 bases between the two germline ends. The CDR3 contains 13 residues. Per germline, CDR1 SGHRS and CDR2 YFSETQ. CDR3 coding DNA: TGCGCCAGCAGCTTCCGGGAGTTGGAGACCCAGTACTTC. It is translated as CASSFRELETQYF. The complete variable domain, with remaining parts taken from reference TRBV5-1 and TRBJ2-5, reads KAGVTQTPRYLIKTRGQQVTLSCSPISGHRSVSWYQQTPGQGLQFLFEYFSETQRNKGNFPGRFSGRQFSNSRSEMNVSTLELGDSALYLCASSFRELETQYFGPGTRLLVL.

This chain connects TRBV27 to TRBJ2-1; TRBD1 is a possible D gene (6 bases). Deletions cut 5 bases from V and 7 bases from J, with 9 bases between. CDR3 length: 12 residues. Germline V CDR1 and CDR2: MNHEY, SMNVEV (reference sequence). The CDR3 here is CASSMRGNEQFF. The CDR3 nucleotides read TGTGCCAGCAGTATGAGGGGGAATGAGCAGTTCTTC.

The chain combines TRBV7-9 with TRBJ1-1; D remains unclear. Deletions cut 2 bases from V and 0 bases from J, with 10 bases between. From germline, CDR1 is SEHNR and CDR2 FQNEAQ (reference sequence). The CDR3 extends over 15 amino acids. DNA for the CDR3: TGTGCCAGCAGCTTATCTGCAGGCGTGAACACTGAAGCTTTCTTT. It is translated as CASSLSAGVNTEAFF.

The chain combines TRBV15 with TRBJ2-5; D not certain. With 2 bases removed from V and 4 bases from J, the gap between germline ends came to 11 bases. Germline CDR1 is LNHNV and CDR2 is YYDKDF (reference sequence). This CDR3 is built from 14 residues. The CDR3, as DNA: TGTGCCACCAGCAGAACCCCGTACACAGAGACCCAGTACTTC. Amino acids: CATSRTPYTETQYF. Full variable domain (remainder filled in from reference TRBV15 and TRBJ2-5): DAMVIQNPRYQVTQFGKPVTLSCSQTLNHNVMYWYQQKSSQAPKLLFHYYDKDFNNEADTPDNFQSRRPNTSFCFLDIRSPGLGDTAMYLCATSRTPYTETQYFGPGTRLLVL.